This TCR beta chain stems from a study of blood T cell repertoires in COVID-19. Clones were sequenced by immunoSEQ multiplex PCR, and TCRdb holds only the in-frame ones, with some missing. The sample includes about 100,000 clones, 88% seen only once; the top ten take approximately 5.3%. This clone has just one count. This CDR3 region has 17 residues. J lost 0 bases, V lost 4 bases, and 1 base had no gene match. Looked up from germline, CDR1 is MNHNS and CDR2 is SASEGT. The sample taken for sequencing was peripheral blood. This chain uses TRBV6-1 with TRBJ1-6; 12 positions match TRBD1. The TCR comes from a human donor in a cohort sampled during active COVID-19. CDR3: CASSAGQGASYNSPLHF. The CDR3 DNA reads TGTGCCAGCAGTGCGGGACAGGGGGCCTCCTATAATTCACCCCTCCACTTT.